This T cell receptor (beta chain) was identified during a study of identical twins. Study-wide results and caveats: Excess sharing by twins proved weaker in beta out-of-frame sequences. In zero-insertion analyses, partial confounding could arise from invariant MAIT and iNKT cells. When twins shared out-of-frame alpha sequences, those sequences had excess low generation probability.

About this clonotype: Antigen: not known.

Among all donors, each was a healthy Caucasian. TCRdb redid the calling of the 5' RACE reads with MiXCR, one entry per CDR3 protein. The sample includes roughly 250,000 distinct CDR3 sequences, 7.5% seen only once; the top ten take 5.4%. CDR1 is SNHLY and CDR2 is FYNNEI in the germline V gene. V was cut by 3 bases and J by 0 bases, with 5 bases left in between. The CDR3 extends over 13 amino acids. Another study also made use of these data, one on yellow fever vaccine responses in identical twins.

Sequenced: CD8+ T cells sorted from blood. This TCR was sampled from a woman aged 18-30 years in good health. The chain employs TRBV2 and TRBJ1-2; D is unclear. This CDR3 is CASSDTTNYGYTF. The CDR3 coding sequence is TGTGCCAGCAGTGATACAACTAACTATGGCTACACCTTC.